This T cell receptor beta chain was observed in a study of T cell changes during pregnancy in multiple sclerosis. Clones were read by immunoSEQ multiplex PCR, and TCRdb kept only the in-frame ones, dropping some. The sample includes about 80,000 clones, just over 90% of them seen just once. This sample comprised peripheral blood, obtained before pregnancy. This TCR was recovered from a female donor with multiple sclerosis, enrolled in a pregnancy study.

The CDR3, as DNA: TGCGCCAGCAGCTTGGCACAGGGCACAGATACGCAGTATTTT. Protein: CASSLAQGTDTQYF. The V call is TRBV5-1, the J call TRBJ2-3, with TRBD1 as a possible D gene (5 bases). This CDR3 contains 14 residues. V lost 0 bases and J 1 base, leaving 6 bases between the germline ends. The germline CDR1 and CDR2 sequences are SGHRS and YFSETQ.